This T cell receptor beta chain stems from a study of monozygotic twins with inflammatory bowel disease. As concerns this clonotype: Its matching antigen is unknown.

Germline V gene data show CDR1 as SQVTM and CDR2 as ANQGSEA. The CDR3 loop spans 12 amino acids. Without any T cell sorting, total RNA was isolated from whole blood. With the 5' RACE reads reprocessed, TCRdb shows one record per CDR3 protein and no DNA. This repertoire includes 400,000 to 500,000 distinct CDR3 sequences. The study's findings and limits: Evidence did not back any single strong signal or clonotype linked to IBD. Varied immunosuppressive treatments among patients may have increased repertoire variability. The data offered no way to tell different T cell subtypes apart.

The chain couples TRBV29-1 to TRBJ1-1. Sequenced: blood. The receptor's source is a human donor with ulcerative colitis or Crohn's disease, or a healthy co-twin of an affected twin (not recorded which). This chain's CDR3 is CSVDQRSTEAFF.